A single sample is the source of the 21 T cell receptor beta chains below, sequenced in a study of monozygotic twins with inflammatory bowel disease. TCRdb reanalyzed the 5' RACE reads and collapses them to one entry per CDR3 protein, without DNA. Recorded for this sample: hundreds of thousands of distinct CDR3 sequences. The sequenced sample was blood. The receptors derive from a human donor with ulcerative colitis or Crohn's disease, or a healthy co-twin of an affected twin (not recorded which).

This sequence joins TRBV7-9 and TRBJ1-1. Germline values: CDR1 SEHNR, CDR2 FQNEAQ (reference sequence). The length of the CDR3 is 13 residues. CDR3 sequence: CASSLPGSTEAFF.

CDR3 residues: CASSIEASGKGEQFF. The V and J genes are TRBV19 and TRBJ2-1; the TCRdb D gene call, TRBD2, has no DNA to confirm it. Germline V CDR1 and CDR2: LNHDA, SQIVND (reference sequence). CDR3 length: 15 residues.

The chain is built from TRBV7-7 and TRBJ2-3; TCRdb's D call of TRBD1 is untestable without DNA. Germline CDR1 reads SSHAT; CDR2 reads FNYEAQ (reference sequence). The CDR3 totals 15 residues. CDR3 sequence: CASSSLFGQTDTQYF.

V and J are TRBV7-9 and TRBJ2-3; no DNA is available, so the TRBD2 call from TCRdb remains unchecked. This CDR3 has 16 amino acids. The germline gives CDR1 SEHNR, CDR2 FQNEAQ (reference sequence). This chain's CDR3 is CASSWIAGWAEDTQYF.

The chain is built from TRBV6-1 and TRBJ1-2. Germline V gene sequence: CDR1 MNHNS, CDR2 SASEGT. CDR3 length equals 14 residues. CDR3 residues: CASSLGPVSYGYTF.

The V call is TRBV19, the J call TRBJ2-2. The CDR3 is made up of 13 amino acids. Germline V lookup: CDR1 LNHDA, CDR2 SQIVND (reference sequence). The CDR3 sequence is CASSSGLTGELFF. The whole variable domain, remainder taken from reference TRBV19 and TRBJ2-2, is DGGITQSPKYLFRKEGQNVTLSCEQNLNHDAMYWYRQDPGQGLRLIYYSQIVNDFQKGDIAEGYSVSREKKESFPLTVTSAQKNPTAFYLCASSSGLTGELFFGEGSRLTVL.

The V call is TRBV12-5, the J call TRBJ2-7. The germline CDR1 and CDR2 sequences are LGHNT and FRNRAP. The CDR3 has 15 amino acids. The CDR3 loop reads CASGLGDFSSYEQYF.

The rearrangement joins TRBV6-6 to TRBJ2-5; the TRBD1 assignment by TCRdb is unverifiable without DNA. The CDR3 sequence is 12 residues long. Looked up from germline, CDR1 is MNHNY and CDR2 is SVGAGI (reference sequence). CDR3 protein: CASRDREKTQYF.

The chain joins TRBV27 to TRBJ1-3; TCRdb's D gene call, TRBD1, goes unchecked for lack of DNA. Germline V gives CDR1 MNHEY, CDR2 SMNVEV (reference sequence). CDR3 size: 15 residues. The CDR3 loop reads CASSLTGEKGNTIYF.

J is TRBJ1-1 and V is TRBV12-3 or TRBV12-4. The CDR3 sequence is 13 residues long. The CDR3 spells CASVGPYTSEAFF.

The V gene is TRBV10-3, the J gene TRBJ2-1; TCRdb's D call of TRBD1 is untestable without DNA. This CDR3 contains 16 residues. Germline lookup yields CDR1 ENHRY and CDR2 SYGVKD. CDR3 protein: CAISGGRDRGIDEQFF.

The chain has TRBV28 and TRBJ1-6. CDR1 is MDHEN, CDR2 SYDVKM, per germline. There are 13 residues in the CDR3. CDR3 loop: CASSVGQRGPLHF.

This rearrangement joins TRBV7-2 to TRBJ2-2; without DNA, the TCRdb call of TRBD1 cannot be checked. The CDR3 consists of 16 residues. Germline CDR1 is SGHTA and CDR2 is FQGNSA. The chain's CDR3 is CASSSAQGGDTGELFF. The full variable domain, in which reference TRBV7-2 and TRBJ2-2 provide the parts outside the CDR3, is GAGVSQSPSNKVTEKGKDVELRCDPISGHTALYWYRQSLGQGLEFLIYFQGNSAPDKSGLPSDRFSAERTGGSVSTLTIQRTQQEDSAVYLCASSSAQGGDTGELFFGEGSRLTVL.

CDR3 sequence reads: CASSSSVTEAFF. V usage is TRBV28 and J usage is TRBJ1-1. The V gene's germline CDR1 is MDHEN and CDR2 SYDVKM. The CDR3 covers 12 residues.

The J gene is TRBJ2-1, the V gene TRBV27; the D gene TCRdb calls, TRBD1, cannot be checked with no DNA. CDR1 MNHEY and CDR2 SMNVEV come from the germline V gene (reference sequence). The CDR3 runs 16 residues. The chain's CDR3 is CASSLNDRGDYNEQFF.

The V call is TRBV12-3 or TRBV12-4, the J call TRBJ1-4; absent DNA, TCRdb's TRBD1 call cannot be checked. The CDR3 contains 13 residues. The CDR3 sequence: CASSLRGGEKLFF.

The genes are TRBV5-5 and TRBJ2-2; TCRdb's D call of TRBD2 is untestable without DNA. CDR3 length: 17 residues. From germline, CDR1 is SGHKS and CDR2 YYEKEE (reference sequence). The CDR3 is CASSLVVSSGRTGELFF.

The chain couples TRBV5-1 to TRBJ2-6; no DNA is available, so the TRBD1 call from TCRdb remains unchecked. The length of the CDR3 is 18 residues. The germline gives CDR1 SGHRS, CDR2 YFSETQ. This CDR3 is CASSLAFGGLSGANVLTF.

The chain combines TRBV29-1 with TRBJ1-3. Germline CDR1 SQVTM, CDR2 ANQGSEA. This CDR3 has 14 residues. CDR3 sequence: CSVETAYSGNTIYF.

The chain carries TRBV5-1 and TRBJ2-7; TCRdb's D call, TRBD2, is unchecked because there is no DNA. There are 16 residues in the CDR3. CDR1 is SGHRS and CDR2 is YFSETQ in the germline V gene. The CDR3 sequence: CASRRTSGGAAYEQYF.

The V call is TRBV2, the J call TRBJ1-5. Germline CDR1 is SNHLY and CDR2 is FYNNEI. This CDR3 region has 15 residues. The CDR3 here is CASREALPSNQPQHF.